The 25 T cell receptor beta chains listed next were all sequenced from one sample in a study of HIV-infected patients and healthy controls (dated by TCRdb to the mid-2010s). The receptor library was made with 5' RACE. Data came from an Illumina MiSeq. Reverse transcription of approximately 500 ng RNA was performed with SuperScript III using primers directed against the alpha and beta constant regions. Separate alpha and beta chain libraries were made by chain-specific third strand synthesis with multiplexing indices. The raw public data were reprocessed by TCRdb itself: fastp quality trimming at Q25, MiXCR clonotype calling, in-frame beta chains only. Under each unique CDR3 protein, matching rows form one entry showing the most common genes and DNA. For this sample there are 10,000 or so distinct CDR3 sequences; 5.2% appear just once. The ten largest clones represent approximately 14% of the sample.

Since whole blood was used without any cell fractionation, the repertoire reflected all peripheral T cells in unsorted form. The input for sequencing was blood, taken before antiretroviral therapy. The receptors were gathered from an adult with HIV infection.

This clonotype was seen repeatedly, ten times or more. The gene calls are TRBV6-1 and TRBJ2-5; D is perhaps TRBD1 (5 bases). The CDR3 has 17 amino acids. CDR1 MNHNS and CDR2 SASEGT come from the germline V gene. The V gene lost 8 bases and the J gene lost 4 bases, with 26 bases spanning the gap. CDR3 DNA: TGTGCCAGCGTCTGGTCCCACAGGAGAAGCGTAGGAGAGACCCAGTACTTC. It specifies CASVWSHRRSVGETQYF.

This clonotype was counted at least ten times. V and J are TRBV20-1 and TRBJ2-7; 7 positions match TRBD1. Losses at the gene ends were 3 bases for V and 3 bases for J; bases not matched to a gene: 11. Germline values: CDR1 DFQATT, CDR2 SNEGSKA (reference sequence). The CDR3 runs 15 residues. CDR3 loop: CSASPIGTVYYEQYF. Here the CDR3 DNA reads TGCAGTGCTAGCCCCATCGGGACAGTATACTACGAGCAGTACTTC.

This clonotype showed up many times. V gene TRBV12-3 or TRBV12-4 combines with J gene TRBJ2-5; TRBD2 might be the D (6 bases). This CDR3 region has 13 residues. V gave up 4 bases and J gave up 5 bases, with 11 bases separating them. The DNA for the CDR3 is TGTGCCAGCAGTTGGGGCCGGGAGGAGACCCAGTACTTC. This translates into CASSWGREETQYF.

Ten or more counts support this clonotype. The rearrangement joins TRBV6-2 or TRBV6-3 to TRBJ2-3; D remains ambiguous. The V and J ends lost 0 bases and 6 bases respectively, with 19 bases between them. The CDR3 length is 17 residues. Germline V gene lookup returns CDR1 MNHEY and CDR2 SVGEGT. The CDR3 sequence is CASSYSTHNLPHDTQYF. CDR3 nucleotides: TGTGCCAGCAGTTACTCGACCCACAACTTACCACATGATACGCAGTATTTT.

This clonotype was seen at least ten times. The rearrangement uses TRBV25-1 and TRBJ2-7, with 11 bases that match TRBD2. Germline CDR1 MGHDK, CDR2 SYGVNS. The V segment lost 6 bases and the J segment 4 bases; nucleotides outside the gene matches: 2. This CDR3 has 13 amino acids. In DNA form, the CDR3 reads TGTGCCAGCAGCGTAGCGGGGGGGTACGAGCAGTACTTC. This encodes CASSVAGGYEQYF.

A single count supports this clonotype. The J gene is TRBJ2-3, the V gene TRBV5-1; D might be TRBD2 (5 bases). Germline CDR1 reads SGHRS; CDR2 reads YFSETQ. The CDR3 runs 17 residues. Trimming removed 0 bases at V and 1 base at J, with 15 bases between. The DNA for the CDR3 is TGCGCCAGCAGCTTGGGCTTATCGGGGTCGGGCACAGATACGCAGTATTTT. This sequence encodes CASSLGLSGSGTDTQYF.

The sample holds many counts of this clonotype. The V call is TRBV7-9, the J call TRBJ1-1; TRBD1 might be the D (6 bases). Germline V lookup: CDR1 SEHNR, CDR2 FQNEAQ (reference sequence). Between the trimmed V and J ends, which lost 5 bases and 0 bases, there was a span of 10 bases. There are 14 residues in the CDR3. The CDR3 here is CASSPTGLNTEAFF. CDR3 nucleotide sequence: TGTGCCAGCAGCCCGACAGGTCTGAACACTGAAGCTTTCTTT.

This clonotype was seen many times. The chain has TRBV7-2 and TRBJ2-3, with 11 bases that match TRBD2. The ends lost 2 bases at V and 2 bases at J; junction bases unmatched: 12. Germline CDR1 is SGHTA and CDR2 is FQGNSA. The CDR3 extends over 19 amino acids. DNA for the CDR3: TGTGCCAGCAGCTTACCGTTAGCGGGGGGGCGCGGGGACACAGATACGCAGTATTTT. Amino acids: CASSLPLAGGRGDTDTQYF.

The chain carries TRBV5-6 and TRBJ2-7; possible D gene TRBD2, 6 bases. The germline V and J ends were trimmed by 2 bases and 6 bases, with 15 bases remaining between them. The CDR3 length is 14 residues. Per germline, CDR1 SGHDT and CDR2 YYEEEE. CDR3: CASSLGTSSVEQYF. CDR3 DNA sequence: TGTGCCAGCAGCTTAGGAACTAGCTCAGTCGAGCAGTACTTC.

This clonotype was observed many times. V is TRBV7-8 and J is TRBJ2-3, with D maybe TRBD1 (5 bases). Germline values: CDR1 SGHVS, CDR2 FQNEAQ. This CDR3 is 14 amino acids long. Trimming shortened V by 1 base and J by 4 bases, and 9 bases separated the two germline ends. Here the CDR3 DNA reads TGTGCCAGCAGCTTAGATCAGGGCTCAGATACGCAGTATTTT. It translates to CASSLDQGSDTQYF.

The sample holds many counts of this clonotype. The V call is TRBV7-9, the J call TRBJ1-1, with unresolved D. There are 14 residues in the CDR3. CDR1 is SEHNR, CDR2 FQNEAQ, per germline (reference sequence). V was shortened by 5 bases and J by 0 bases, with 10 bases between the two germline ends. The CDR3 spells CASSPGTVNTEAFF. DNA of the CDR3: TGTGCCAGCAGCCCGGGAACTGTGAACACTGAAGCTTTCTTT.

In its sample, this clonotype ranks as medium-sized (0.01 to 0.1%). The chain employs TRBV6-5 and TRBJ2-5, with TRBD2 matching over 10 bases. The ends lost 2 bases at V and 3 bases at J; junction bases unmatched: 3. CDR1 is MNHEY and CDR2 is SVGAGI in the germline V gene. The CDR3 covers 15 residues. Here the CDR3 reads CASSYSGLAEETQYF. Here the CDR3 DNA reads TGTGCCAGCAGTTACAGCGGACTAGCGGAAGAGACCCAGTACTTC.

In this sample, this clonotype turned up a few times. The chain joins TRBV18 to TRBJ2-7; the D call may be TRBD1 or TRBD2 (5 bases each). Trimming cost V 6 bases and J 0 bases, with 9 bases left between them. CDR1 is KGHSH and CDR2 is LQKENI in the germline V gene. The CDR3 extends over 13 amino acids. For the CDR3, the DNA is TGTGCCAGCTCCAGGGACCGCTCCTACGAGCAGTACTTC. Protein: CASSRDRSYEQYF.

This clonotype has at least ten counts. The chain carries TRBV10-3 and TRBJ2-2; 7 bases align to TRBD1. Germline V gene sequence: CDR1 ENHRY, CDR2 SYGVKD. The CDR3 runs 15 residues. V dropped 6 bases and J dropped 1; count of bases not matched to a gene: 5. The CDR3 spells CAIREAGGNTGELFF. The CDR3 DNA reads TGTGCCATCAGGGAAGCAGGGGGGAACACCGGGGAGCTGTTTTTT.

The V gene is TRBV6-2 or TRBV6-3, the J gene TRBJ1-5; D is ambiguous. The CDR3 runs 14 residues. Germline lookup yields CDR1 MNHEY and CDR2 SVGEGT. The V and J ends lost 7 bases and 3 bases respectively, with 13 bases between them. The CDR3 bases are TGTGCCAGCACCTTTGACCGAAACAATCAGCCCCAGCATTTT. Translation: CASTFDRNNQPQHF.

This clonotype was counted many times. This chain uses TRBV27 with TRBJ2-1; perhaps TRBD2 as D (6 bases). The CDR3 length is 16 residues. The V gene's germline CDR1 is MNHEY and CDR2 SMNVEV (reference sequence). Trimming left V 5 bases short and J 4 bases short, with 18 bases between. CDR3 in DNA: TGTGCCAGCAGTCCCCCCTACTGGGGAGGTTACAATGAGCAGTTCTTC. Amino acid sequence: CASSPPYWGGYNEQFF.

This clonotype was picked up many times. V usage is TRBV7-9 and J usage is TRBJ2-7; the D is unclear. Germline V gene data show CDR1 as SEHNR and CDR2 as FQNEAQ (reference sequence). This CDR3 comprises 15 residues. V gave up 0 bases and J gave up 5 bases, with 14 bases separating them. The CDR3 DNA is TGTGCCAGCAGCTTAGCGGCAGATCCCTTCCACGAGCAGTACTTC. Translating it yields CASSLAADPFHEQYF.

Ten or more counts support this clonotype. This chain uses TRBV29-1 with TRBJ1-2, with a tentative D call TRBD1 (6 bases). Trimming removed 0 bases from V and 2 bases from J, with 13 bases in between. The germline V gene has CDR1 SQVTM and CDR2 ANQGSEA. The CDR3 length is 15 residues. CDR3 sequence (DNA): TGCAGCGTTGAAGAGGACAGCCGCCGGAACTATGGCTACACCTTC. Translation gives CSVEEDSRRNYGYTF.

In its sample, this clonotype was seen many times. This sequence joins TRBV19 and TRBJ2-2, with D possibly TRBD1 on 6 matching bases. V was trimmed by 0 bases and J by 1 base, leaving 15 bases between them. The CDR3 runs 18 residues. Germline V gives CDR1 LNHDA, CDR2 SQIVND (reference sequence). The CDR3 sequence is CASSIDLEEGVNTGELFF. The CDR3 DNA sequence: TGTGCCAGTAGTATAGATCTGGAAGAGGGGGTGAACACCGGGGAGCTGTTTTTT. Based on the CDR3 plus reference TRBV19 and TRBJ2-2, the full variable domain is DGGITQSPKYLFRKEGQNVTLSCEQNLNHDAMYWYRQDPGQGLRLIYYSQIVNDFQKGDIAEGYSVSREKKESFPLTVTSAQKNPTAFYLCASSIDLEEGVNTGELFFGEGSRLTVL.

The V call is TRBV6-1, the J call TRBJ2-1; the D gene is possibly TRBD2 (5 bases). Germline V gene lookup returns CDR1 MNHNS and CDR2 SASEGT. The V gene lost 1 base and the J gene lost 4 bases, with 14 bases spanning the gap. CDR3 size: 16 residues. CDR3 nucleotide sequence: TGTGCCAGCAGTGAAGATGGGTGGGAGCTGTACAATGAGCAGTTCTTC. This translates into CASSEDGWELYNEQFF.

By share, this clonotype ranks as medium-sized. This sequence joins TRBV5-6 and TRBJ2-5; D might be TRBD2 (5 bases). The CDR3 is 15 amino acids. V was clipped by 1 base and J by 5 bases, with 15 bases between them. Per germline, CDR1 SGHDT and CDR2 YYEEEE. CDR3 bases: TGTGCCAGCAGCTTGCGGGGTCCACCGGAGGAGACCCAGTACTTC. Its protein is CASSLRGPPEETQYF.

This clonotype was seen repeatedly, ten times or more. V usage is TRBV20-1 and J usage is TRBJ1-2; D not resolved. Germline lookup yields CDR1 DFQATT and CDR2 SNEGSKA (reference sequence). The CDR3 covers 12 residues. Trimming cost V 3 bases and J 1 base, with 6 bases left between them. Written as DNA, the CDR3 is TGCAGTGCTAGGGGAAGTAACTATGGCTACACCTTC. It codes for CSARGSNYGYTF.

This clonotype has ten or more counts. This rearrangement joins TRBV20-1 to TRBJ2-5; TRBD2 matches at 9 bases. The germline V gene has CDR1 DFQATT and CDR2 SNEGSKA (reference sequence). CDR3 length: 14 amino acids. J lost 2 bases, V lost 7 bases, and 8 bases had no gene match. CDR3 in amino acids: CSVLAGREQETQYF. CDR3 coding DNA: TGCAGTGTCCTAGCGGGGCGGGAACAAGAGACCCAGTACTTC.

In this sample, this clonotype turned up many times. J is TRBJ2-4 and V is TRBV4-2, with D perhaps TRBD2 (6 bases). The CDR3 runs to 24 residues. Germline assignment: CDR1 LGHNA and CDR2 YNFKEQ. Trimming left V 0 bases short and J 0 bases short, with 33 bases between. The CDR3 region is CASSQDRLEGAGLERGLAKNIQYF. CDR3 sequence (DNA): TGTGCCAGCAGCCAAGACCGACTAGAAGGGGCTGGCCTGGAGCGTGGCCTAGCCAAAAACATTCAGTACTTC.

Within the sample, this clonotype is medium-sized. This chain uses TRBV7-2 with TRBJ1-2; no firm D call. The V gene lost 5 bases and the J gene lost 5 bases, with 12 bases spanning the gap. CDR1 and CDR2 (germline): SGHTA, FQGNSA. CDR3 size: 13 residues. The CDR3, as DNA: TGTGCCAGCAGCCCCTCACAGAGTTATGGCTACACCTTC. This sequence encodes CASSPSQSYGYTF.